Sequencing of this TCR beta chain was carried out in a study of cytomegalovirus exposure and HLA in healthy donors. The CDR3 runs 14 residues. Trimming cost V 4 bases and J 7 bases; bases outside gene matches: 3. CDR1 SGHNT and CDR2 YYREEE come from the germline V gene (reference sequence). About this clone: Antigen unknown.

Study-wide results and caveats: Immune exposure information available was restricted to CMV serostatus. When analyzed later, the rates of TCR association showed variation by HLA locus, with DRB1 the most and HLA-C the fewest. Per a later analysis, HLA-associated TCR beta chains showed more clonal expansion than other, equally common TCR beta chains.

60 Vbeta and 13 Jbeta primers were used in PCR. The assay was immunoSEQ multiplex PCR, and TCRdb's table has in-frame clones only and misses some. Of about 72,000 clones in the sample, about 81% are singletons; the top ten hold roughly 6.8%. This chain uses TRBV5-4 with TRBJ1-4; 11 nucleotides match TRBD1. Sequencing was done on a sample of PBMCs. This clonotype originated in a human donor in good health. CDR3 nucleotide sequence: TGTGCCAGCAGCCTGGACAGGGGGCTTGAAAAACTGTTTTTT. Translating gives CASSLDRGLEKLFF.